This T cell receptor (beta chain) comes out of a study of blood T cell repertoires in COVID-19. Study-wide background: Sample material is recorded as cDNA or gDNA derived from T cells, B-cell-depleted T cells, or PBMCs.

This clone was recorded a few times. The CDR3 spans 14 residues. Germline loops: CDR1 SGHNT, CDR2 YYREEE (reference sequence). V lost 1 base and J lost 1, with 8 bases in between. In the original analysis: Amplification from reference gene primers served as the basis for estimated nucleated cell counts. Profiled with immunoSEQ multiplex PCR; TCRdb holds only in-frame clones, not every one. The DNA gave D and trimming, while V, J and clone size come from that table. The repertoire holds around 180,000 clones, 74% seen once, with less than 3% in the top ten. The J gene is TRBJ1-1, the V gene TRBV5-4; D call uncertain. The sample was peripheral blood. The sequence came from an elderly woman with acute or convalescent COVID-19. CDR3 in DNA: TGTGCCAGCAGCTTGTGGGCAGCGAACACTGAAGCTTTCTTT. Amino acid sequence: CASSLWAANTEAFF.